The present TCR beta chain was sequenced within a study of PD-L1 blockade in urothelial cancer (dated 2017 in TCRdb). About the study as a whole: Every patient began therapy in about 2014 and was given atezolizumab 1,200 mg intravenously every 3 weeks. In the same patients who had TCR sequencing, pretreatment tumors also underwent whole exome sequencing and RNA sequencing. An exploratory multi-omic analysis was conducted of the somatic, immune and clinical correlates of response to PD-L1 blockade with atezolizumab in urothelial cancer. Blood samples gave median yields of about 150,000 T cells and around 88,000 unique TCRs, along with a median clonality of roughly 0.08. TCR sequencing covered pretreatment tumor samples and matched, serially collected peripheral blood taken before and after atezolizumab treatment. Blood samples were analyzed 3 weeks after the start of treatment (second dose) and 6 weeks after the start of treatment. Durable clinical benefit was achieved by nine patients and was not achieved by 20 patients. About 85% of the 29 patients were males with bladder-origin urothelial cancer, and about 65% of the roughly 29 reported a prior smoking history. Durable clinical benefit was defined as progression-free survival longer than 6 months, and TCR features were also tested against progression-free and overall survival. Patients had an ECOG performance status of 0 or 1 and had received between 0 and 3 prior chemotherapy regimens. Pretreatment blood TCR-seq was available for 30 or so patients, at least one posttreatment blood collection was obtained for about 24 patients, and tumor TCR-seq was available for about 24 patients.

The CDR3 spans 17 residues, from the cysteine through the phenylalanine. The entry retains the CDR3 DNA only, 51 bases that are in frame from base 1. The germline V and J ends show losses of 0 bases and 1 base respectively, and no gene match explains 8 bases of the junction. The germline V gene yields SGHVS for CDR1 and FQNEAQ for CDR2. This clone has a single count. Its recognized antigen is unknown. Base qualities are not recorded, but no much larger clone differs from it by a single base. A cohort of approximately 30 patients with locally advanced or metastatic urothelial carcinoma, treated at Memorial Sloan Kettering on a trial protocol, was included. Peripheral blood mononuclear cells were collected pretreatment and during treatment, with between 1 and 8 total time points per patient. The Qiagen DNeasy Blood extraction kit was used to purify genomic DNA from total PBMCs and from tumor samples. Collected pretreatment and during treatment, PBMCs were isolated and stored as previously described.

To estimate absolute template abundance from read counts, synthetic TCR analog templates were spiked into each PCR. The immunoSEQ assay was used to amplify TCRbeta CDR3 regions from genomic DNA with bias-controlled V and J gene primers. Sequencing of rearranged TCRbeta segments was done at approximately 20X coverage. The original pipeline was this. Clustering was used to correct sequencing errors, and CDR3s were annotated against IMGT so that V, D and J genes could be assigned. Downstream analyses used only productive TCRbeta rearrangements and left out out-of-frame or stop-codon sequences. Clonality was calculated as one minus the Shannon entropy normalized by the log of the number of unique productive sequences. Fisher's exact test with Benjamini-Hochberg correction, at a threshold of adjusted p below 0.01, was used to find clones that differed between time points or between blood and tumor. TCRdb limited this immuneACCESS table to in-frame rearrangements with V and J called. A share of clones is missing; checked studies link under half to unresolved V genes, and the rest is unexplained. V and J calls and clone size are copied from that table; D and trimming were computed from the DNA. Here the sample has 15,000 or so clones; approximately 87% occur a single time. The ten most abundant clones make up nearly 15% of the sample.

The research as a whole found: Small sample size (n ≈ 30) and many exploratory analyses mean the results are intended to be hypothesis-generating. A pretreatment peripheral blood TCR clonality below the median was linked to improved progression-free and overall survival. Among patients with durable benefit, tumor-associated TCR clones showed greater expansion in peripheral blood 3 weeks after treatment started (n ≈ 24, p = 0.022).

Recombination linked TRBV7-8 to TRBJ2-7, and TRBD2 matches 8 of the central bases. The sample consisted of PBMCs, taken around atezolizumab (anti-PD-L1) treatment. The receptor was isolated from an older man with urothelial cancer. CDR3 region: CASSLAVSGGPSYEQYF. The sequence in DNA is TGTGCCAGCAGCTTAGCGGTGAGCGGGGGACCATCCTACGAGCAGTACTTC.